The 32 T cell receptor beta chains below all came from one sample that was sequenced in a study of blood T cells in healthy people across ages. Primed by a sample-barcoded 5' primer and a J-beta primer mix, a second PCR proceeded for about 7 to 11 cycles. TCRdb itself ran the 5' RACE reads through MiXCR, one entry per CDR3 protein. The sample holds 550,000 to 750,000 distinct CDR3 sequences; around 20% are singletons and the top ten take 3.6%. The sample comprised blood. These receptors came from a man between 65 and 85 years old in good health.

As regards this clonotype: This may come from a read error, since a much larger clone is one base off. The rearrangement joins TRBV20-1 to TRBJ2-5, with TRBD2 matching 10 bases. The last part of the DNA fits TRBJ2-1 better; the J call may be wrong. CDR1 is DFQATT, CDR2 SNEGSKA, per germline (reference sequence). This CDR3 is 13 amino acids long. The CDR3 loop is CSARLAGEETQFF. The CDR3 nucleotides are TGCAGTGCTAGACTAGCGGGAGAGGAGACCCAGTTCTTC.

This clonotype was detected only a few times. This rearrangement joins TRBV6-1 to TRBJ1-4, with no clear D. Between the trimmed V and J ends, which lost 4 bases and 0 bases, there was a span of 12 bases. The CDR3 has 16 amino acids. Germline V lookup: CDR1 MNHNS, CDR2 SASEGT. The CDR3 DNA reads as TGTGCCAGCAGTGCCGGACTGAAGCCAACTAATGAAAAACTGTTTTTT. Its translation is CASSAGLKPTNEKLFF.

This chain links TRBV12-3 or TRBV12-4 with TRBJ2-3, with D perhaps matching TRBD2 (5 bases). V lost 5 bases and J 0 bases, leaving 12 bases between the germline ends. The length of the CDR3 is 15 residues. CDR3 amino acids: CASSRREASTDTQYF. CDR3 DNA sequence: TGTGCCAGCAGTCGACGGGAAGCTAGCACAGATACGCAGTATTTT.

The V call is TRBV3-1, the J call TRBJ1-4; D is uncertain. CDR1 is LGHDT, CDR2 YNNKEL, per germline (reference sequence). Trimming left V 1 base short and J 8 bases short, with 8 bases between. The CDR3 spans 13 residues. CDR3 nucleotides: TGTGCCAGCAGCCAAGTTCGACGCGAAAAACTGTTTTTT. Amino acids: CASSQVRREKLFF.

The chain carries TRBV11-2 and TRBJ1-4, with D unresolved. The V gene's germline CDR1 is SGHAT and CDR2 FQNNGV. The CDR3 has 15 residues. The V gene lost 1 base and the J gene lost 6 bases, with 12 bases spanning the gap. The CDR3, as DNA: TGTGCCAGCAGCTTAGCTAGAGGGCGTTATGAAAAACTGTTTTTT. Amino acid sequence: CASSLARGRYEKLFF. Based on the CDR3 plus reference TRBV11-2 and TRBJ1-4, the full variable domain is EAGVAQSPRYKIIEKRQSVAFWCNPISGHATLYWYQQILGQGPKLLIQFQNNGVVDDSQLPKDRFSAERLKGVDSTLKIQPAKLEDSAVYLCASSLARGRYEKLFFGSGTQLSVL.

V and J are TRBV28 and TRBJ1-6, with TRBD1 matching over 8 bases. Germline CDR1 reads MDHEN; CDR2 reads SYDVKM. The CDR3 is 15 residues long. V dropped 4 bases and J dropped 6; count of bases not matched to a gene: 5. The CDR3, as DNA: TGTGCCAGCAGTTCTGGGACAGGAATTAATTCACCCCTCCACTTT. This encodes CASSSGTGINSPLHF. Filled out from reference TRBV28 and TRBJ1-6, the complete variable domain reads DVKVTQSSRYLVKRTGEKVFLECVQDMDHENMFWYRQDPGLGLRLIYFSYDVKMKEKGDIPEGYSVSREKKERFSLILESASTNQTSMYLCASSSGTGINSPLHFGNGTRLTVT.

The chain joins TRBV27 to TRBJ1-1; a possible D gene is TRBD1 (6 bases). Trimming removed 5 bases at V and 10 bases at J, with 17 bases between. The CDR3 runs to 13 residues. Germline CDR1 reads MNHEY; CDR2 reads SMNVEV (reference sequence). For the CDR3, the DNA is TGTGCCAGCAGTCCCAAAGCGGGAGGGGGAGCTTTCTTT. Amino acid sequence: CASSPKAGGGAFF.

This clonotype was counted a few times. This CDR3 reads CASSFGLELADTQYF. DNA of the CDR3: TGTGCCAGCAGCTTTGGACTAGAGCTCGCAGATACGCAGTATTTT. The chain links TRBV5-5 to TRBJ2-3; 7 nucleotides agree with TRBD2. Germline lookup yields CDR1 SGHKS and CDR2 YYEKEE (reference sequence). J was trimmed by 4 bases and V by 2 bases; bases with no gene match: 7. The CDR3 is 15 amino acids. Complete variable domain (other parts from reference TRBV5-5 and TRBJ2-3): DAGVTQSPTHLIKTRGQQVTLRCSPISGHKSVSWYQQVLGQGPQFIFQYYEKEERGRGNFPDRFSARQFPNYSSELNVNALLLGDSALYLCASSFGLELADTQYFGPGTRLTVL.

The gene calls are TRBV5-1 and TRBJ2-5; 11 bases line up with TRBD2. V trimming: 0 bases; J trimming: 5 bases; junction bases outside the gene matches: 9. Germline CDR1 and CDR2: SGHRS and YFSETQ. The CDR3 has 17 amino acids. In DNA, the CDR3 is TGCGCCAGCAGCTTGGAGCCTAGCGGGAGGTCCGGGGAGACCCAGTACTTC. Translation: CASSLEPSGRSGETQYF.

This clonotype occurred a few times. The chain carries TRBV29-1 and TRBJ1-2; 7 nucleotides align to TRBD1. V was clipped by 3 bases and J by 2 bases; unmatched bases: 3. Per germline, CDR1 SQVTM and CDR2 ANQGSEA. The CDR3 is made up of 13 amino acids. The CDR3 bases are TGCAGCGTTGATCTACAGGGGAACTATGGCTACACCTTC. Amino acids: CSVDLQGNYGYTF.

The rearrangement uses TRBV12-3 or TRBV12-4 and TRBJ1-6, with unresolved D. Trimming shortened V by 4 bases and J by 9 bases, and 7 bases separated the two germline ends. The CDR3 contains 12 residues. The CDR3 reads CASSYPGSPLHF. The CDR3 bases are TGTGCCAGCAGTTATCCGGGTTCACCCCTCCACTTT.

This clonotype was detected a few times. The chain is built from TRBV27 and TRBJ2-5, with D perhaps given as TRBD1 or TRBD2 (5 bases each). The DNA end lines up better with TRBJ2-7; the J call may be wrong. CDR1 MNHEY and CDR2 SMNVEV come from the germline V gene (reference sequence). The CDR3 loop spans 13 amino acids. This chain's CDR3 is CASMPGRTYEQYF. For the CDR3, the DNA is TGTGCCAGCATGCCGGGACGGACCTACGAGCAGTACTTC.

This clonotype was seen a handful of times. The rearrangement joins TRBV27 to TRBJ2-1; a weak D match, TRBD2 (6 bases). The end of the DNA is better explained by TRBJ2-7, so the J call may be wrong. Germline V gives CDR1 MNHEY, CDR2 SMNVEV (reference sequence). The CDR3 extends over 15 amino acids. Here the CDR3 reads CASSLTGVLRHEQYF. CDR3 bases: TGTGCCAGCAGTCTAACGGGGGTTCTTCGTCACGAGCAGTACTTC.

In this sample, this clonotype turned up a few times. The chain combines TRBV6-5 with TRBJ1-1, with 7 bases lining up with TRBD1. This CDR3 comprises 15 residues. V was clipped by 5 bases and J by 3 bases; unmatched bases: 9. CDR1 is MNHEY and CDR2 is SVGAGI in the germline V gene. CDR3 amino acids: CASSTRQGRDTEAFF. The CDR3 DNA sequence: TGTGCCAGCAGTACTAGACAGGGTCGGGACACTGAAGCTTTCTTT.

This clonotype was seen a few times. DNA of the CDR3: TGCAGTGCTAGAGATAGGTCCGGGAGCAATCAGCCCCAGCATTTT. Translation: CSARDRSGSNQPQHF. The J gene is TRBJ1-5, the V gene TRBV20-1; no clear D. Trimming left V 0 bases short and J 1 base short, with 10 bases between. The CDR3 sequence is 15 residues long. The germline V gene has CDR1 DFQATT and CDR2 SNEGSKA (reference sequence).

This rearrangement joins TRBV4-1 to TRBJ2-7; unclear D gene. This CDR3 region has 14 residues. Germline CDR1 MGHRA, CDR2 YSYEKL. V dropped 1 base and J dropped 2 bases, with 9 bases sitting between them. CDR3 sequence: CASSQAVAAYEQYF. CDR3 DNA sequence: TGCGCCAGCAGCCAAGCGGTCGCAGCCTACGAGCAGTACTTC.

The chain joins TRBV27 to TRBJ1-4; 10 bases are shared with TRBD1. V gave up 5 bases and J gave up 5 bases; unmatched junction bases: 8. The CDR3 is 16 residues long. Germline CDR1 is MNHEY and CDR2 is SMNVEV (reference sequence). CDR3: CASSLLLGQGNEKLFF. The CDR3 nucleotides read TGTGCCAGCAGTCTCCTTCTGGGACAGGGGAATGAAAAACTGTTTTTT. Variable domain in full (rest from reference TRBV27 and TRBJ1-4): EAQVTQNPRYLITVTGKKLTVTCSQNMNHEYMSWYRQDPGLGLRQIYYSMNVEVTDKGDVPEGYKVSRKEKRNFPLILESPSPNQTSLYFCASSLLLGQGNEKLFFGSGTQLSVL.

The DNA for the CDR3 is TGCAGCGTTTCCGACAGTTTTAGCAATCAGCCCCAGCATTTT. It is translated as CSVSDSFSNQPQHF. The chain links TRBV29-1 to TRBJ1-5, with a tentative D call TRBD1 (5 bases). V was clipped by 5 bases and J by 0 bases, with 11 bases between them. CDR3 length: 14 residues. Germline V gene data show CDR1 as SQVTM and CDR2 as ANQGSEA.

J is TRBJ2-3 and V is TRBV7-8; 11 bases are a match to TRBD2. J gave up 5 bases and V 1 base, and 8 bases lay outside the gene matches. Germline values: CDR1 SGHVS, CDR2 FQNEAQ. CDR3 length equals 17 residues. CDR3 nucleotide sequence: TGTGCCAGCAGCTTAGGGAGACTAGCGGGATTTGGAGATACGCAGTATTTT. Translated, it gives CASSLGRLAGFGDTQYF.

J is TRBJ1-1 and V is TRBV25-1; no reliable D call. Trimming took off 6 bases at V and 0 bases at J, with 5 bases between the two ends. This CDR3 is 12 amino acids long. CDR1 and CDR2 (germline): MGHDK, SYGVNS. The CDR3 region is CASRLMNTEAFF. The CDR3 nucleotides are TGTGCCAGCAGGCTGATGAACACTGAAGCTTTCTTT.

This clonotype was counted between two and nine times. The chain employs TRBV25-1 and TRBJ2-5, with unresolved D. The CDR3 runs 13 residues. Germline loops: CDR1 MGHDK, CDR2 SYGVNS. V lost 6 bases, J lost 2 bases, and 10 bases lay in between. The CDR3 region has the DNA TGTGCCAGCAGCCACCAGAGACAAGAGACCCAGTACTTC. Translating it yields CASSHQRQETQYF.

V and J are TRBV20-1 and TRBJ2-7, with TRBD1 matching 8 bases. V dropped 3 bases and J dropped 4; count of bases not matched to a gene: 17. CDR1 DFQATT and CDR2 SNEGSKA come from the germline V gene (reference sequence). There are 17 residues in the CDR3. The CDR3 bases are TGCAGTGCTAGTCACCGACCAATGGACAGGGTCGAATACGAGCAGTACTTC. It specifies CSASHRPMDRVEYEQYF.

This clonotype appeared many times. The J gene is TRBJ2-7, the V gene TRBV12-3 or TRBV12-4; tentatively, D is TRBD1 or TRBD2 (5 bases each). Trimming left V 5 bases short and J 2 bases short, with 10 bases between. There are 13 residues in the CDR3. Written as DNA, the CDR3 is TGTGCCAGCAGTCCGGGACCAACCTACGAGCAGTACTTC. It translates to CASSPGPTYEQYF.

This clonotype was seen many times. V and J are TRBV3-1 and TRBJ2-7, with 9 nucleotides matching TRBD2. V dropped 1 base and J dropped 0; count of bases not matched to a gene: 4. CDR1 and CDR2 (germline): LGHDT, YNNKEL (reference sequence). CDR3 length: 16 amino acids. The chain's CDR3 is CASSQGTSVGSYEQYF. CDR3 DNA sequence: TGTGCCAGCAGCCAAGGGACTAGCGTGGGCTCCTACGAGCAGTACTTC.

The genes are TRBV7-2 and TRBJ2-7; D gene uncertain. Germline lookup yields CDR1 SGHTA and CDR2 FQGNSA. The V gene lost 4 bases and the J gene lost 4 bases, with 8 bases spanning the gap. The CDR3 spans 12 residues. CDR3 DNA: TGTGCCAGCAGCTCCGATCAATACGAGCAGTACTTC. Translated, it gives CASSSDQYEQYF. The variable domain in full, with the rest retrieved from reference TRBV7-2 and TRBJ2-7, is GAGVSQSPSNKVTEKGKDVELRCDPISGHTALYWYRQSLGQGLEFLIYFQGNSAPDKSGLPSDRFSAERTGGSVSTLTIQRTQQEDSAVYLCASSSDQYEQYFGPGTRLTVT.

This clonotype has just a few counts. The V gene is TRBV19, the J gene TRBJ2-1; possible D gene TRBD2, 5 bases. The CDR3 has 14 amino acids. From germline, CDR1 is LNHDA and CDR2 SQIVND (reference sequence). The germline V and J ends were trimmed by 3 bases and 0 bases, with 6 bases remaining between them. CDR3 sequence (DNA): TGTGCCAGTAGTATTGAGGGCTCCTACAATGAGCAGTTCTTC. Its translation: CASSIEGSYNEQFF.

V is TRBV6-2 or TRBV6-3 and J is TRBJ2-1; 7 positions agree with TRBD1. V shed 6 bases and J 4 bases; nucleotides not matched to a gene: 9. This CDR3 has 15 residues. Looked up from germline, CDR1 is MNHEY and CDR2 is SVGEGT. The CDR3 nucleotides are TGTGCCAGCAGAGCGACAGGGTTCAATTACAATGAGCAGTTCTTC. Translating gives CASRATGFNYNEQFF.

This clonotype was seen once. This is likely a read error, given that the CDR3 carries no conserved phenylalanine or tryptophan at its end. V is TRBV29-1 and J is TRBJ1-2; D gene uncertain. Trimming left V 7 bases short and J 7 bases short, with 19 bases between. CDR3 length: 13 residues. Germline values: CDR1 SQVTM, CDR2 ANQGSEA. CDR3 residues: CSAGSEGPSGYTL. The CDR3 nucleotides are TGCAGCGCTGGGTCCGAAGGCCCTTCTGGCTACACCCTC.

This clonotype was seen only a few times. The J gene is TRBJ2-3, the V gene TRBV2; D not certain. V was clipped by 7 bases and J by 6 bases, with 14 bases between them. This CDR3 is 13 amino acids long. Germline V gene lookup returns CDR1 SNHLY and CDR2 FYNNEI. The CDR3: CASIQPARDTQYF. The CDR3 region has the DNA TGTGCCAGCATCCAACCGGCCCGGGATACGCAGTATTTT.

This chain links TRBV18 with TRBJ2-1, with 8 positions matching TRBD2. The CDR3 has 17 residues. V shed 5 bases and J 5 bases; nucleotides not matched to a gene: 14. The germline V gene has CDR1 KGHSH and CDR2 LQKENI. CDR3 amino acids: CASSAGGGAGVHNEQFF. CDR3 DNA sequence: TGTGCCAGCTCAGCGGGTGGTGGAGCGGGGGTACACAATGAGCAGTTCTTC. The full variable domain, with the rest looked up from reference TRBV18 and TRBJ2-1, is NAGVMQNPRHLVRRRGQEARLRCSPMKGHSHVYWYRQLPEEGLKFMVYLQKENIIDESGMPKERFSAEFPKEGPSILRIQQVVRGDSAAYFCASSAGGGAGVHNEQFFGPGTRLTVL.

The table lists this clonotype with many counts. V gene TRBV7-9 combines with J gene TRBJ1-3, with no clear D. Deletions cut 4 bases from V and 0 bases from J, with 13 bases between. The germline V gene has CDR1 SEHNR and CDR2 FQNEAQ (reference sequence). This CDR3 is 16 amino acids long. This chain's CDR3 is CASSSLTALSGNTIYF. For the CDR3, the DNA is TGTGCCAGCAGCTCACTCACAGCGCTCTCTGGAAACACCATATATTTT.

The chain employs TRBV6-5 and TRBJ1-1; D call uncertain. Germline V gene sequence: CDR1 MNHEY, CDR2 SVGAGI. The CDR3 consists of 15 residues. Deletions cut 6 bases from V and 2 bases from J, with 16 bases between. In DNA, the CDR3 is TGTGCCAGCAGCGCCCCCGGGCGGCTAAACACTGAAGCTTTCTTT. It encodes CASSAPGRLNTEAFF.